This entry lists 20 T cell receptor beta chains sequenced from one sample in a study of tumour-infiltrating T cells in Burkitt lymphoma. The protocol was immunoSEQ multiplex PCR, while the TCRdb copy is restricted to in-frame clones and leaves out a portion. The sample lists approximately 3,500 clones, about a fifth seen once, with more than 1.3% in the top ten. The sample comprised tumor tissue. The receptor set was obtained from a human donor with Burkitt lymphoma.

The chain combines TRBV29-1 with TRBJ1-3; 9 nucleotides agree with TRBD1. With 4 bases clipped from V and 0 bases from J, the junction kept 1 base outside the gene matches. CDR1 is SQVTM, CDR2 ANQGSEA, per germline. The CDR3 length is 14 residues. DNA for the CDR3: TGCAGCGTTGCGGGACAGGGCTCTGGAAACACCATATATTTT. Translation: CSVAGQGSGNTIYF.

The chain links TRBV11-2 to TRBJ2-6; unclear D gene. Trimming stripped 5 bases from V and 3 bases from J, with 17 bases between. Germline-derived CDR1 and CDR2 are SGHAT and FQNNGV. The CDR3 is made up of 17 amino acids. This CDR3 reads CASSIFPGVFGANVLTF. DNA for the CDR3: TGTGCCAGCAGCATATTCCCGGGTGTATTTGGGGCCAACGTCCTGACTTTC. The variable domain in full, with the rest retrieved from reference TRBV11-2 and TRBJ2-6, is EAGVAQSPRYKIIEKRQSVAFWCNPISGHATLYWYQQILGQGPKLLIQFQNNGVVDDSQLPKDRFSAERLKGVDSTLKIQPAKLEDSAVYLCASSIFPGVFGANVLTFGAGSRLTVL.

This chain links TRBV19 with TRBJ2-5; D may be TRBD2 (5 bases). CDR3 length equals 16 residues. Between the trimmed V and J ends, which lost 0 bases and 2 bases, there was a span of 13 bases. Germline-derived CDR1 and CDR2 are LNHDA and SQIVND (reference sequence). DNA of the CDR3: TGTGCCAGTAGTATAGACCGTCGCGGGTGGCAAGAGACCCAGTACTTC. As protein: CASSIDRRGWQETQYF.

The rearrangement uses TRBV4-2 and TRBJ1-1, with 7 bases that match TRBD1. The junction had 15 bases not matched to a gene; V was cut back by 3 bases and J by 5 bases. Germline CDR1 and CDR2: LGHNA and YNFKEQ. This CDR3 spans 17 amino acids. The chain's CDR3 is CASSHPGGGGLDTEAFF. The CDR3, as DNA: TGTGCCAGCAGCCACCCCGGCGGAGGGGGCTTAGATACTGAAGCTTTCTTT.

This clone has only a few counts. The chain employs TRBV7-9 and TRBJ2-2, with 7 bases matching TRBD1. V shed 1 base, J shed 6 bases, and the junction held 11 bases outside the gene matches. The CDR3 has 17 amino acids. Looked up from germline, CDR1 is SEHNR and CDR2 is FQNEAQ (reference sequence). The CDR3 reads CASSLGDRGGRAGELFF. CDR3 sequence (DNA): TGTGCCAGCAGCTTAGGAGATAGAGGGGGCCGCGCCGGGGAGCTGTTTTTT. Using reference TRBV7-9 and TRBJ2-2 for the parts outside the CDR3, the full variable domain is DTGVSQNPRHKITKRGQNVTFRCDPISEHNRLYWYRQTLGQGPEFLTYFQNEAQLEKSRLLSDRFSAERPKGSFSTLEIQRTEQGDSAMYLCASSLGDRGGRAGELFFGEGSRLTVL.

This clone turned up a few times. The chain recombines TRBV19 with TRBJ2-5; D is tentatively TRBD1 or TRBD2 (5 bases each). Germline CDR1 and CDR2: LNHDA and SQIVND (reference sequence). V lost 3 bases and J lost 1, with 9 bases in between. The length of the CDR3 is 14 residues. Here the CDR3 DNA reads TGTGCCAGTAGTATTCCGGGGCTCCAAGAGACCCAGTACTTC. Amino acids: CASSIPGLQETQYF.

The chain is built from TRBV4-3 and TRBJ2-3; TRBD2 might be the D (5 bases). Trimming pared 1 base from V and 6 bases from J, leaving 11 bases between. Germline-derived CDR1 and CDR2 are LGHNA and YSLEER. This CDR3 has 14 residues. CDR3 sequence: CASSQVLAADTQYF. The DNA of the CDR3 is TGCGCCAGCAGCCAAGTCCTAGCAGCCGATACGCAGTATTTT.

This clone was detected a few times. The V gene is TRBV13, the J gene TRBJ1-1; D is unresolved. The ends were cut back, 4 bases at V and 6 bases at J, with 15 bases in the middle. Per the germline V gene, CDR1 is PRHDT and CDR2 is FYEKMQ (reference sequence). The CDR3 runs 14 residues. The CDR3 spells CASSSTSGVPEAFF. In DNA, the CDR3 is TGTGCCAGCAGCTCCACCTCCGGGGTTCCTGAAGCTTTCTTT.

The chain is built from TRBV10-3 and TRBJ2-3; 11 positions match TRBD1. The CDR3 is 15 residues long. The germline V gene has CDR1 ENHRY and CDR2 SYGVKD. Unmatched junction bases numbered 10, after V lost 10 bases and J lost 4 bases. The CDR3 DNA reads TGTGCCACTAGGGGGACAGGGGGTTTCGCAGATACGCAGTATTTT. Amino acids: CATRGTGGFADTQYF.

This clone was seen more than once but under ten times. The V call is TRBV5-1, the J call TRBJ2-1; 8 nucleotides match TRBD2. Germline trimming cut 0 bases from V and 1 base from J; bases unmatched to any gene: 3. The CDR3 runs 16 residues. Germline V gives CDR1 SGHRS, CDR2 YFSETQ. CDR3 sequence (DNA): TGCGCCAGCAGCTTGGAGGGCGGGAGGTCCTACAATGAGCAGTTCTTC. This translates into CASSLEGGRSYNEQFF.

V and J are TRBV6-4 and TRBJ2-3; D might be TRBD2 (5 bases). Per germline, CDR1 MRHNA and CDR2 SNTAGT. This CDR3 comprises 15 residues. V was pared by 6 bases and J by 8 bases, with 21 bases between. CDR3 in amino acids: CASSADLAPGRTQYF. The CDR3 region has the DNA TGTGCCAGCAGCGCGGACCTAGCTCCTGGCCGTACGCAGTATTTT.

The gene calls are TRBV7-9 and TRBJ2-7; 9 nucleotides match TRBD1. Germline V gives CDR1 SEHNR, CDR2 FQNEAQ (reference sequence). CDR3 length: 13 amino acids. The V gene end was trimmed by 5 bases and the J gene end by 7 bases; junction bases not matched to a gene: 6. The CDR3 region has the DNA TGTGCCAGCAGCCTACAGGGGGCTCGGGAGCAGTACTTC. It is translated as CASSLQGAREQYF.

V is TRBV28 and J is TRBJ2-1; D is uncertain. CDR1 MDHEN and CDR2 SYDVKM come from the germline V gene. Trimming stripped 5 bases from V and 1 base from J, with 15 bases between. The CDR3 extends over 16 amino acids. CDR3: CASSPDTSHSYNEQFF. DNA of the CDR3: TGTGCCAGCAGTCCTGACACATCCCATTCCTACAATGAGCAGTTCTTC.

V and J are TRBV7-8 and TRBJ1-1, with D hard to call. This CDR3 is built from 13 residues. The ends were cut back, 4 bases at V and 1 base at J, with 7 bases in the middle. Germline V gene lookup returns CDR1 SGHVS and CDR2 FQNEAQ. CDR3 protein: CASSSPWNTEAFF. The CDR3 region has the DNA TGTGCCAGCAGCTCCCCTTGGAACACTGAAGCTTTCTTT.

The table lists this clone with a few counts. The rearrangement uses TRBV9 and TRBJ1-1, with D hard to call. The germline V gene encodes CDR1 SGDLS and CDR2 YYNGEE. Between the trimmed V and J ends, which lost 3 bases and 1 base, there was a span of 7 bases. This CDR3 has 13 amino acids. The CDR3 DNA reads TGTGCCAGCAGCGAAACACCGAACACTGAAGCTTTCTTT. Its translation: CASSETPNTEAFF.

The chain carries TRBV7-9 and TRBJ2-7; a possible D gene is TRBD1 (5 bases). V was clipped by 1 base and J by 1 base, with 11 bases between them. The length of the CDR3 is 15 residues. Germline V gene sequence: CDR1 SEHNR, CDR2 FQNEAQ (reference sequence). CDR3 region: CASSLERGGSYEQYF. The CDR3 DNA reads TGTGCCAGCAGCTTAGAAAGGGGTGGGTCCTACGAGCAGTACTTC.

The chain employs TRBV5-6 and TRBJ2-7; D is possibly TRBD1 (7 bases). CDR1 SGHDT and CDR2 YYEEEE come from the germline V gene. The CDR3 is made up of 14 amino acids. Trimming left V 4 bases short and J 4 bases short, with 15 bases between. The CDR3 is CASSGDAGGYEQYF. The CDR3 DNA sequence: TGTGCCAGCAGCGGGGATGCAGGGGGGTACGAGCAGTACTTC.

This clone came up a few times. The chain recombines TRBV4-1 with TRBJ1-5; D gene ambiguous. Per the germline V gene, CDR1 is MGHRA and CDR2 is YSYEKL. Trimming stripped 1 base from V and 6 bases from J, with 7 bases between. The CDR3 spans 13 residues. The CDR3 nucleotides are TGCGCCAGCAGCCAAGTCCAGTTTCAGCCCCAGCATTTT. It translates to CASSQVQFQPQHF.

There are a few counts of this clone. This chain connects TRBV19 to TRBJ2-7; D might be TRBD2 (5 bases). Trimming took 10 bases from V and 6 from J, leaving 13 bases between them. Germline CDR1 and CDR2: LNHDA and SQIVND (reference sequence). This CDR3 comprises 11 residues. Here the CDR3 reads CATTRGGEQYF. The CDR3 region has the DNA TGTGCCACCACCCGAGGAGGCGAGCAGTACTTC.

The chain joins TRBV7-5 to TRBJ1-1. TRBV7-5 is deemed a pseudogene. The CDR3 is 16 residues long. CDR3 DNA sequence: TGTGTCAGAAGCCTCCGAGACGGACGCATGAACACTGAAGCTTTCTTT. Its protein is CVRSLRDGRMNTEAFF.